This T cell receptor beta chain stems from a study of shared clonotypes between healthy human individuals. Germline V lookup: CDR1 ENHRY, CDR2 SYGVKD. V was clipped by 4 bases and J by 5 bases, with 17 bases between them. The CDR3 runs to 15 residues. Sequencing was performed with immunoSEQ multiplex PCR; in TCRdb, only in-frame clones are kept and a portion is missing. This sample has millions of clones, with roughly 96% found just once. The chain links TRBV10-3 to TRBJ2-5, with D perhaps TRBD1 (6 bases). The receptor was derived from a man aged 18 to 30 in good health. The sample consisted of naive CD4+ T cells sorted from blood. Subset defined: CD45RA+ positively selected. CDR3 in amino acids: CAISGTVPPGETQYF. For the CDR3, the DNA is TGTGCCATCAGTGGGACAGTACCCCCAGGGGAGACCCAGTACTTC.